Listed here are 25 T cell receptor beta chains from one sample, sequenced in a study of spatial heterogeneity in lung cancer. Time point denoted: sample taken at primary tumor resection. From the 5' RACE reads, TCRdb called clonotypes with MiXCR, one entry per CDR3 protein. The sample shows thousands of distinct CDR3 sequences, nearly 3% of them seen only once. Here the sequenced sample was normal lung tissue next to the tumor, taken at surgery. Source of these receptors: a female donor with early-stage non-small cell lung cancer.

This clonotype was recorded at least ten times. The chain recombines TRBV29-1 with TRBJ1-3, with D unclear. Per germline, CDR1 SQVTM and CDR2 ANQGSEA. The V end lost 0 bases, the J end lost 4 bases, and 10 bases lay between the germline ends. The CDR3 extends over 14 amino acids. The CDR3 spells CSVEDNGEGNTIYF. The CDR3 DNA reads TGCAGCGTTGAAGATAACGGGGAAGGAAACACCATATATTTT.

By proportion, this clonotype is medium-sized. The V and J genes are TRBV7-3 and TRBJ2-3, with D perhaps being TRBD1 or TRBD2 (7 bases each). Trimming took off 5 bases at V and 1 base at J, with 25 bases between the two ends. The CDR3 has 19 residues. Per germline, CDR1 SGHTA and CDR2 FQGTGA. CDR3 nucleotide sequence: TGTGCCAGCAGCCCTACCAGGGGGGGGGGCCTGGTGGGCACAGATACGCAGTATTTT. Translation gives CASSPTRGGGLVGTDTQYF.

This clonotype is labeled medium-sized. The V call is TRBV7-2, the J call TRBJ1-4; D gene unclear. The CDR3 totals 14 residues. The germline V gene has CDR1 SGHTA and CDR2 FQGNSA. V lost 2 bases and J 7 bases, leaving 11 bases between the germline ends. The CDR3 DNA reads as TGTGCCAGCAGCTTAAAGTGGGGAAGTGAAAAACTGTTTTTT. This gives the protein CASSLKWGSEKLFF.

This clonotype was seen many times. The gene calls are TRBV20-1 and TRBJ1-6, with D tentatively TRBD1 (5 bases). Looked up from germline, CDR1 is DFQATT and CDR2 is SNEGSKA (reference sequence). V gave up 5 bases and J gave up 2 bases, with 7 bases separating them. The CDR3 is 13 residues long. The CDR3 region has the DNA TGCAGTGCTCCAGGGACCTATAATTCACCCCTCCACTTT. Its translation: CSAPGTYNSPLHF.

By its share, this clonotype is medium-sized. CDR3 amino acids: CASSDSTSSYLGTQYF. Here the CDR3 DNA reads TGCGCCAGCAGTGACTCCACTTCTAGCTACCTGGGAACGCAGTATTTT. The chain uses TRBV10-2 and TRBJ2-3, with D possibly being TRBD2 (5 bases). Germline V CDR1 and CDR2: WSHSY, SAAADI. Trimming removed 3 bases from V and 9 bases from J, with 22 bases in between. CDR3 size: 16 residues.

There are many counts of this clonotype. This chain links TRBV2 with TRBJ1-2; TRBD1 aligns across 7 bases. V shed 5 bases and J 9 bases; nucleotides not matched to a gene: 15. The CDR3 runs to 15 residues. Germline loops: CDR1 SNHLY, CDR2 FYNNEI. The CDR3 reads CASSTGTAGIGSYTF. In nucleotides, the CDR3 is TGTGCCAGCAGTACCGGGACAGCCGGTATAGGGAGCTACACCTTC.

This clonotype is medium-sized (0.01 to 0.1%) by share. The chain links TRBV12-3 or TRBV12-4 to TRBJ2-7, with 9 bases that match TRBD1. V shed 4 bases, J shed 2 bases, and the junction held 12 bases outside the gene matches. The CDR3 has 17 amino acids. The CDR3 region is CASSSTGTGIPPYEQYF. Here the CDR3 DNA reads TGTGCCAGCAGTTCCACCGGGACAGGGATACCCCCCTACGAGCAGTACTTC.

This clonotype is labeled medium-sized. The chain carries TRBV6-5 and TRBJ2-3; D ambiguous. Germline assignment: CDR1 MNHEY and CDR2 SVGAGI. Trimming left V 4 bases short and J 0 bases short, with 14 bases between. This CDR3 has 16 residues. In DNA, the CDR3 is TGTGCCAGCAGTTTTCGGGTTTTCTCTAGCACAGATACGCAGTATTTT. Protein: CASSFRVFSSTDTQYF.

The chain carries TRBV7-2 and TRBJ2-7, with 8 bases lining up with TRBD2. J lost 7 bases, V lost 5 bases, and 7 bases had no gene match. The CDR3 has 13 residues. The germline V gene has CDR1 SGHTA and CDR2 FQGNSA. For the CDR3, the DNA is TGTGCCAGCAGCCGGACTAGCTCGGGGGAGCAGTACTTC. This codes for CASSRTSSGEQYF.

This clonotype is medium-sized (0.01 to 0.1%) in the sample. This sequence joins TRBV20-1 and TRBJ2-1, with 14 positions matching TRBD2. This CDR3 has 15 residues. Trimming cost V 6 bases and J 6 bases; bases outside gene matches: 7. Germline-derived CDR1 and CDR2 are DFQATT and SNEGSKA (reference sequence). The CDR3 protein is CSAPTSGGASNEQFF. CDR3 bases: TGCAGTGCCCCGACTAGCGGGGGGGCGTCCAATGAGCAGTTCTTC.

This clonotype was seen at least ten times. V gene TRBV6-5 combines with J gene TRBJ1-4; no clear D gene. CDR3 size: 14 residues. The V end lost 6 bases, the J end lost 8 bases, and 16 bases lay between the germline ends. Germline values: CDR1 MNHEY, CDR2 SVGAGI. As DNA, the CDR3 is TGTGCCAGCAGCCACGATTACGGACGAGAAAAACTGTTTTTT. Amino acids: CASSHDYGREKLFF.

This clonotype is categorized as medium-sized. The chain's CDR3 is CASNSGGAAKTQYF. The CDR3 DNA reads TGTGCCAGTAATAGCGGGGGGGCCGCAAAGACCCAGTACTTC. This chain uses TRBV2 with TRBJ2-5, with 11 bases lining up with TRBD2. V trimming: 9 bases; J trimming: 6 bases; junction bases outside the gene matches: 9. The CDR3 sequence is 14 residues long. CDR1 and CDR2 from the germline V gene are SNHLY and FYNNEI. Together with reference TRBV2 and TRBJ2-5, the CDR3 gives the full variable domain: EPEVTQTPSHQVTQMGQEVILRCVPISNHLYFYWYRQILGQKVEFLVSFYNNEISEKSEIFDDQFSVERPDGSNFTLKIRSTKLEDSAMYFCASNSGGAAKTQYFGPGTRLLVL.

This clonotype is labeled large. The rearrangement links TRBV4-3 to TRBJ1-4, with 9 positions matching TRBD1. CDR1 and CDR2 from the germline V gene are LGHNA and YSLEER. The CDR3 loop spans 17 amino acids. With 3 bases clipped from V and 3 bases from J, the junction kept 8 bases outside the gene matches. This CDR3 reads CASSHKQRQGANEKLFF. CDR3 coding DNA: TGCGCCAGCAGCCACAAACAACGACAGGGGGCTAATGAAAAACTGTTTTTT.

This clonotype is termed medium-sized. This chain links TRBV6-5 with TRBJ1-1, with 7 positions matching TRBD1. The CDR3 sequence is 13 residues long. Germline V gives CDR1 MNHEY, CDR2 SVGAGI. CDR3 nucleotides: TGTGCTACAAAAGGCAGGGGGGGTACTGAAGCTTTCTTT. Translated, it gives CATKGRGGTEAFF.

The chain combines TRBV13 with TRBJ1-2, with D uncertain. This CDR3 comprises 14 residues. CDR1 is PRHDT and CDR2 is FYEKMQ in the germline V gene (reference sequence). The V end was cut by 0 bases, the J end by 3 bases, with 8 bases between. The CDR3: CASSLGRKHYGYTF. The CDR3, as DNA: TGTGCCAGCAGCTTAGGTCGAAAGCACTATGGCTACACCTTC.

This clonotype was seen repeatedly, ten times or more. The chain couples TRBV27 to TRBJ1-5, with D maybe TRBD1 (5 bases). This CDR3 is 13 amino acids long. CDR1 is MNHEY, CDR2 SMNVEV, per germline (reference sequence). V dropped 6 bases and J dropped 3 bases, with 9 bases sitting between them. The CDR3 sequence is CASRSGFNQPQHF. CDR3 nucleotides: TGTGCCAGCAGATCAGGGTTCAATCAGCCCCAGCATTTT.

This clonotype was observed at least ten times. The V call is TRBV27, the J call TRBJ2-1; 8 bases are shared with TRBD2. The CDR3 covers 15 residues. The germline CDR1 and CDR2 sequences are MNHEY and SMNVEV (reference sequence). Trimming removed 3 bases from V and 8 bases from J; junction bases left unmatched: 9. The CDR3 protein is CASSFNGGALDEQFF. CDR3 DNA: TGTGCCAGCAGTTTTAACGGGGGGGCGTTGGATGAGCAGTTCTTC.

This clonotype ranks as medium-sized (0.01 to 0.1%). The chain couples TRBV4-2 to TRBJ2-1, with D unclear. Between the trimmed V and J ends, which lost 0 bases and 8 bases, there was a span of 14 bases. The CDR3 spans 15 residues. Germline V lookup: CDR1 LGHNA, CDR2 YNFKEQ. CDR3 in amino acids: CASSQDPGRWDEQFF. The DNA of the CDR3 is TGTGCCAGCAGCCAAGATCCTGGCCGTTGGGATGAGCAGTTCTTC.

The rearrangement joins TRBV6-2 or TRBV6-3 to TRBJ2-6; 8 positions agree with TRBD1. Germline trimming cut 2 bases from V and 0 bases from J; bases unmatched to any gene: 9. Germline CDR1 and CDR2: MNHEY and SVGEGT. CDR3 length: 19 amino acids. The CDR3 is CASSYLTGEGLSGANVLTF. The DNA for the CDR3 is TGTGCCAGCAGTTACCTGACAGGGGAAGGCCTCTCTGGGGCCAACGTCCTGACTTTC.

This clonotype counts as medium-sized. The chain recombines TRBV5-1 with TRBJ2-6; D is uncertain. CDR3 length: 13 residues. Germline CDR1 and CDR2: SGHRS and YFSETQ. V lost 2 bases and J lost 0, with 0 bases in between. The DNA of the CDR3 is TGCGCCAGCAGCTTCTCTGGGGCCAACGTCCTGACTTTC. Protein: CASSFSGANVLTF. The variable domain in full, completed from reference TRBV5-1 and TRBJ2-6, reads KAGVTQTPRYLIKTRGQQVTLSCSPISGHRSVSWYQQTPGQGLQFLFEYFSETQRNKGNFPGRFSGRQFSNSRSEMNVSTLELGDSALYLCASSFSGANVLTFGAGSRLTVL.

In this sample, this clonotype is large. The CDR3 DNA follows: TGTGCCAGCAGTTTAGCGCCAGGGCTAGGCTATGGCTACACCTTC. Amino acids: CASSLAPGLGYGYTF. The genes are TRBV27 and TRBJ1-2, with D maybe TRBD1 (5 bases). Between the trimmed V and J ends, which lost 2 bases and 4 bases, there was a span of 14 bases. In germline, CDR1 is MNHEY, CDR2 SMNVEV (reference sequence). CDR3 length: 15 residues.

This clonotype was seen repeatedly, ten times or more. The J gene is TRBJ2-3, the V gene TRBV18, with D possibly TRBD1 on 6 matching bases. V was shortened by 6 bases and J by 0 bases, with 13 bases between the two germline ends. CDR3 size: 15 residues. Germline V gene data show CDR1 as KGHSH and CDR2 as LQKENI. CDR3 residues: CASSVTRGSTDTQYF. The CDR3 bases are TGTGCCAGCTCGGTCACCAGGGGAAGCACAGATACGCAGTATTTT.

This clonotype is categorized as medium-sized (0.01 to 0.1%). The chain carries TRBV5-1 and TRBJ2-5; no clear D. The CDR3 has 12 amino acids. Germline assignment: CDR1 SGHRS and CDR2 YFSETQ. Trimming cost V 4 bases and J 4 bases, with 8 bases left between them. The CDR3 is CASSQDGETQYF. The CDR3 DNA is TGCGCCAGCAGCCAGGACGGAGAGACCCAGTACTTC.

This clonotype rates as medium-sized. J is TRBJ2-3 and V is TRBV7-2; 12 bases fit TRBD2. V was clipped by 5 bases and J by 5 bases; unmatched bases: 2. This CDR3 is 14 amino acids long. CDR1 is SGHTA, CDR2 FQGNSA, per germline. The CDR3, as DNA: TGTGCCAGCAGCCCGGGACTAGCGGGAGATACGCAGTATTTT. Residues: CASSPGLAGDTQYF.

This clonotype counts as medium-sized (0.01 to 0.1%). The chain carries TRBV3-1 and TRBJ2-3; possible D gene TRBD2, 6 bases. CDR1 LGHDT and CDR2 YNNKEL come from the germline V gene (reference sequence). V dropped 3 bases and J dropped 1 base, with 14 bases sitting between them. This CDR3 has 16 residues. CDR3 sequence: CASSQGGSWRTDTQYF. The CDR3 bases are TGTGCCAGCAGCCAGGGGGGATCTTGGCGCACAGATACGCAGTATTTT.